The 26 T cell receptor beta chains reported below all come from one sample, sequenced in a study of cytomegalovirus exposure and HLA in healthy donors. Amplification used 60 Vbeta primers and 13 Jbeta primers. TCRdb's table, derived via immunoSEQ multiplex PCR, lists solely in-frame clones and lacks some. The sample lists about 190,000 clones; roughly 83% were seen once. Specimen: PBMCs. All receptors come from a boy aged 10-17 years in good health and CMV-seronegative.

The chain couples TRBV19 to TRBJ2-3, with 15 nucleotides matching TRBD2. CDR3 length: 17 amino acids. Germline trimming cut 5 bases from V and 6 bases from J; bases unmatched to any gene: 9. The germline CDR1 and CDR2 sequences are LNHDA and SQIVND (reference sequence). The CDR3 nucleotides read TGTGCCAGTAGTCTAGGATTCGGGACTAGCGGGGGGGATACGCAGTATTTT. It codes for CASSLGFGTSGGDTQYF.

The chain joins TRBV7-9 to TRBJ1-2; tentative D call: TRBD1 (5 bases). Between the trimmed V and J ends, which lost 5 bases and 8 bases, there was a span of 18 bases. CDR3 length equals 14 residues. Germline loops: CDR1 SEHNR, CDR2 FQNEAQ (reference sequence). The CDR3 is CASSPDREAFGYTF. The CDR3, as DNA: TGTGCCAGCAGCCCAGACAGAGAGGCTTTCGGCTACACCTTC.

The chain has TRBV4-1 and TRBJ1-2; possible D gene TRBD1, 6 bases. Trimming took off 2 bases at V and 0 bases at J, with 13 bases between the two ends. The germline V gene encodes CDR1 MGHRA and CDR2 YSYEKL. This CDR3 comprises 16 residues. As DNA, the CDR3 is TGCGCCAGCAGCCAACTCGGCAGGGGCCCTAACTATGGCTACACCTTC. Translating gives CASSQLGRGPNYGYTF.

This clone was detected a few times. This sequence joins TRBV4-1 and TRBJ1-2, with a weak D call TRBD1 (5 bases). Trimming took 3 bases from V and 4 from J, leaving 18 bases between them. Germline CDR1 is MGHRA and CDR2 is YSYEKL. This CDR3 is built from 16 residues. CDR3 loop: CASSHRDRLQSYGYTF. The CDR3 bases are TGCGCCAGCAGCCACCGTGACAGATTACAATCCTATGGCTACACCTTC.

This clone appeared a single time. The V and J genes are TRBV9 and TRBJ2-1; TRBD2 agrees at 9 bases. The CDR3 covers 17 residues. Germline V lookup: CDR1 SGDLS, CDR2 YYNGEE. V shed 2 bases, J shed 5 bases, and the junction held 11 bases outside the gene matches. The CDR3 sequence: CASSVRRGLAGNNEQFF. In nucleotides, the CDR3 is TGTGCCAGCAGCGTGCGGCGTGGGCTAGCGGGAAACAATGAGCAGTTCTTC.

The V call is TRBV7-8, the J call TRBJ1-2; tentative D call: TRBD1 (5 bases). Trimming took 4 bases from V and 8 from J, leaving 17 bases between them. This CDR3 comprises 14 residues. Germline assignment: CDR1 SGHVS and CDR2 FQNEAQ. CDR3: CASSSRWGGRGYTF. CDR3 nucleotides: TGTGCCAGCAGCTCGAGGTGGGGGGGACGCGGCTACACCTTC.

This clone was recorded a few times. V and J are TRBV15 and TRBJ2-5; 7 positions agree with TRBD2. Germline CDR1 LNHNV, CDR2 YYDKDF (reference sequence). CDR3 length: 17 residues. V lost 0 bases, J lost 4 bases, and 11 bases stayed unmatched. The CDR3 nucleotides are TGTGCCACCAGCAGAGATCTATCGACGGGGGGAGGAGAGACCCAGTACTTC. It is translated as CATSRDLSTGGGETQYF.

The rearrangement uses TRBV5-4 and TRBJ2-3, with a weak D call TRBD2 (7 bases). Germline V lookup: CDR1 SGHNT, CDR2 YYREEE (reference sequence). This CDR3 is 15 amino acids long. Trimming removed 5 bases at V and 0 bases at J, with 13 bases between. The CDR3 spells CASSGGGPSTDTQYF. The CDR3 DNA reads TGTGCCAGCAGTGGGGGGGGGCCAAGCACAGATACGCAGTATTTT.

The rearrangement links TRBV2 to TRBJ2-7; D is perhaps TRBD1 (5 bases). V dropped 4 bases and J dropped 2 bases, with 9 bases sitting between them. The CDR3 consists of 13 residues. CDR1 is SNHLY and CDR2 is FYNNEI in the germline V gene. CDR3 sequence (DNA): TGTGCCAGCAGTGTTCAGGGCCCCTACGAGCAGTACTTC. It codes for CASSVQGPYEQYF. The full variable domain, with the rest looked up from reference TRBV2 and TRBJ2-7, is EPEVTQTPSHQVTQMGQEVILRCVPISNHLYFYWYRQILGQKVEFLVSFYNNEISEKSEIFDDQFSVERPDGSNFTLKIRSTKLEDSAMYFCASSVQGPYEQYFGPGTRLTVT.

In this sample, this clone turned up a few times. This chain links TRBV5-1 with TRBJ2-1; 9 bases line up with TRBD1. The CDR3 covers 13 residues. Per the germline V gene, CDR1 is SGHRS and CDR2 is YFSETQ. V was clipped by 3 bases and J by 7 bases; unmatched bases: 2. In nucleotides, the CDR3 is TGCGCCAGCAGCTCCGGGACAGGGAATGAGCAGTTCTTC. Translated: CASSSGTGNEQFF.

The chain combines TRBV30 with TRBJ2-1; 14 positions match TRBD2. Germline V lookup: CDR1 GTSNPN, CDR2 SVGIG (reference sequence). Trimming removed 4 bases from V and 3 bases from J; junction bases left unmatched: 11. The CDR3 totals 18 residues. CDR3 loop: CAWKAGLAGGQGYNEQFF. In DNA, the CDR3 is TGTGCCTGGAAAGCCGGACTAGCGGGAGGTCAGGGCTACAATGAGCAGTTCTTC.

The chain joins TRBV21-1 to TRBJ1-2. TRBV21-1 constitutes a pseudogene. This CDR3 is built from 15 residues. The CDR3 DNA sequence: TGTGCCAGCAGCCCGAGGGTGGAGGGTGATTACGGCTACACCTTC. Encoded protein: CASSPRVEGDYGYTF.

The V call is TRBV5-1, the J call TRBJ1-2; tentative D call: TRBD1 (6 bases). Per the germline V gene, CDR1 is SGHRS and CDR2 is YFSETQ. CDR3 length: 12 amino acids. Trimming took 3 bases from V and 6 from J, leaving 9 bases between them. The CDR3 region has the DNA TGCGCCAGCAGCTCACAGGGAAATGGCTACACCTTC. Its protein product is CASSSQGNGYTF. The full variable domain, completed using reference TRBV5-1 and TRBJ1-2, is KAGVTQTPRYLIKTRGQQVTLSCSPISGHRSVSWYQQTPGQGLQFLFEYFSETQRNKGNFPGRFSGRQFSNSRSEMNVSTLELGDSALYLCASSSQGNGYTFGSGTRLTVV.

The V gene is TRBV6-1, the J gene TRBJ1-6; no definite D call. CDR1 and CDR2 from the germline V gene are MNHNS and SASEGT. The CDR3 totals 13 residues. V gave up 4 bases and J gave up 2 bases, with 3 bases separating them. The CDR3 DNA is TGTGCCAGCAGTGCAGCCTATAATTCACCCCTCCACTTT. Amino acids: CASSAAYNSPLHF.

V and J are TRBV7-8 and TRBJ2-2, with TRBD2 as a possible D gene (6 bases). The CDR3 is 15 amino acids. Trimming took off 1 base at V and 6 bases at J, with 12 bases between the two ends. Germline V CDR1 and CDR2: SGHVS, FQNEAQ. The CDR3 region is CASSLGLGGPGELFF. The CDR3 bases are TGTGCCAGCAGCTTAGGACTAGGTGGTCCCGGGGAGCTGTTTTTT.

The gene calls are TRBV11-3 and TRBJ2-5; 14 bases align to TRBD2. This CDR3 is built from 16 residues. J was trimmed by 5 bases and V by 3 bases; bases with no gene match: 5. CDR1 and CDR2 from the germline V gene are SGHNT and YENEEA. The CDR3: CASSLTSGGVEETQYF. Here the CDR3 DNA reads TGTGCCAGCAGCTTGACTAGCGGGGGGGTTGAGGAGACCCAGTACTTC.

The CDR3 reads CAWSVRLSGTRYEQYF. Written as DNA, the CDR3 is TGTGCCTGGAGCGTTCGACTTAGCGGGACCCGCTACGAGCAGTACTTC. This chain joins TRBV30 and TRBJ2-7, with 8 nucleotides matching TRBD2. Germline V gives CDR1 GTSNPN, CDR2 SVGIG (reference sequence). J lost 3 bases, V lost 3 bases, and 13 bases had no gene match. The CDR3 consists of 16 residues.

The chain combines TRBV7-8 with TRBJ2-1; 14 nucleotides align to TRBD2. Trimming cost V 2 bases and J 7 bases; bases outside gene matches: 10. This CDR3 has 18 amino acids. Germline-derived CDR1 and CDR2 are SGHVS and FQNEAQ. CDR3 sequence reads: CASSLTPTSGGVENEQFF. CDR3 bases: TGTGCCAGCAGCTTAACCCCGACTAGCGGGGGGGTGGAGAATGAGCAGTTCTTC.

This rearrangement joins TRBV6-1 to TRBJ2-5; no definite D call. Gene TRBJ2-7 matches the end of the DNA better, so the J call may be wrong. The CDR3 is made up of 12 amino acids. Looked up from germline, CDR1 is MNHNS and CDR2 is SASEGT. The CDR3 region is CASSEEDYEQYF. The CDR3 DNA is TGTGCCAGCAGTGAAGAAGACTACGAGCAGTACTTC.

The chain uses TRBV28 and TRBJ1-2, with 7 bases identical to TRBD1. V gave up 6 bases and J gave up 8 bases; unmatched junction bases: 6. The CDR3 has 12 residues. Germline CDR1 and CDR2: MDHEN and SYDVKM. The CDR3 DNA reads as TGTGCCAGCAGGGACAGGCCCGGGGGCTACACCTTC. Translating it yields CASRDRPGGYTF.

The chain recombines TRBV5-1 with TRBJ1-3; TRBD1 agrees at 9 bases. Germline loops: CDR1 SGHRS, CDR2 YFSETQ. Trimming took 4 bases from V and 0 from J; bases not matched to a gene: 5. The CDR3 totals 16 residues. Written as DNA, the CDR3 is TGCGCCAGCAGCCCCGGGGACAGGGACTCTGGAAACACCATATATTTT. Translation gives CASSPGDRDSGNTIYF.

The chain employs TRBV2 and TRBJ1-2; 7 bases align to TRBD1. The CDR3 extends over 16 amino acids. J lost 1 base, V lost 3 bases, and 8 bases had no gene match. Germline-derived CDR1 and CDR2 are SNHLY and FYNNEI. CDR3 loop: CASSDLGDRHNYGYTF. Here the CDR3 DNA reads TGTGCCAGCAGTGATTTAGGGGACAGACATAACTATGGCTACACCTTC.

The chain has TRBV29-1 and TRBJ2-5, with D possibly being TRBD1 (5 bases). Per the germline V gene, CDR1 is SQVTM and CDR2 is ANQGSEA. V was shortened by 4 bases and J by 1 base, with 16 bases between the two germline ends. The CDR3 extends over 15 amino acids. The CDR3, as DNA: TGCAGCGTTGGGTCCCCCGCAGGGATCCAAGAGACCCAGTACTTC. It yields the protein CSVGSPAGIQETQYF. Full variable domain (outside the CDR3, taken from reference TRBV29-1 and TRBJ2-5): SAVISQKPSRDICQRGTSLTIQCQVDSQVTMMFWYRQQPGQSLTLIATANQGSEATYESGFVIDKFPISRPNLTFSTLTVSNMSPEDSSIYLCSVGSPAGIQETQYFGPGTRLLVL.

This clone occurred once. This rearrangement joins TRBV29-1 to TRBJ2-1, with 9 bases lining up with TRBD1. This CDR3 is built from 14 residues. Germline V gene data show CDR1 as SQVTM and CDR2 as ANQGSEA. V was clipped by 6 bases and J by 8 bases; unmatched bases: 11. CDR3 amino acids: CSVNRGLGFYEQFF. The CDR3 DNA reads TGCAGCGTAAACAGGGGGCTCGGTTTTTATGAGCAGTTCTTC.

The chain has TRBV2 and TRBJ1-4; D gene ambiguous. V lost 7 bases and J 6 bases, leaving 21 bases between the germline ends. The CDR3 is made up of 16 amino acids. Germline CDR1 SNHLY, CDR2 FYNNEI. The chain's CDR3 is CASTTLAEGFYEKLFF. CDR3 bases: TGTGCCAGCACCACGTTGGCAGAGGGCTTTTATGAAAAACTGTTTTTT.

V and J are TRBV15 and TRBJ2-1, with D possibly matching TRBD1 (6 bases). This CDR3 has 13 residues. Trimming removed 7 bases at V and 9 bases at J, with 16 bases between. Per the germline V gene, CDR1 is LNHNV and CDR2 is YYDKDF (reference sequence). The CDR3 is CATTNPGAGEQFF. The CDR3 DNA reads as TGTGCCACCACGAACCCAGGGGCGGGTGAGCAGTTCTTC. Supplemented by reference TRBV15 and TRBJ2-1, the full variable domain reads DAMVIQNPRYQVTQFGKPVTLSCSQTLNHNVMYWYQQKSSQAPKLLFHYYDKDFNNEADTPDNFQSRRPNTSFCFLDIRSPGLGDTAMYLCATTNPGAGEQFFGPGTRLTVL.